The 5 T cell receptor beta chains given below trace back to one sample, sequenced in a study of identical twins' blood T cells. TCRdb independently ran MiXCR on the 5' RACE reads; one entry per CDR3 protein. In the table there are 350,000 to 400,000 distinct CDR3 sequences, over 25% of which are singletons. Source material: PBMCs. Source of these receptors: a woman between 18 and 55 years old in good health.

This clonotype has a handful of counts. The genes are TRBV20-1 and TRBJ2-5; 7 bases align to TRBD2. The CDR3 contains 14 residues. J lost 2 bases, V lost 5 bases, and 8 bases had no gene match. Per the germline V gene, CDR1 is DFQATT and CDR2 is SNEGSKA (reference sequence). CDR3 in amino acids: CSASKREAQETQYF. The CDR3 region has the DNA TGCAGTGCTTCCAAGCGGGAAGCACAAGAGACCCAGTACTTC.

This chain connects TRBV20-1 to TRBJ2-1; 9 nucleotides match TRBD1. This CDR3 has 16 residues. Germline loops: CDR1 DFQATT, CDR2 SNEGSKA (reference sequence). CDR3 sequence (DNA): TGCAGCGTTGAACTACTAACAGGGGGCGCTTATAATGAGCAGTTCTTC. Amino acid sequence: CSVELLTGGAYNEQFF.

In its sample, this clonotype was seen a few times. The chain links TRBV12-3 or TRBV12-4 to TRBJ2-2; the D gene is possibly TRBD1 (6 bases). This CDR3 comprises 16 residues. V lost 0 bases to trimming and J lost 4 bases, with 12 bases between them. The CDR3, as DNA: TGTGCCAGCAGTTTAGCGCTTGGGGGCGTCACCGGGGAGCTGTTTTTT. It specifies CASSLALGGVTGELFF.

Comments on this clonotype: Germline is not matched at one junction end, which may reflect a read error. The chain has TRBV20-1 and TRBJ2-1; 7 nucleotides match TRBD1. This CDR3 region has 14 residues. Per germline, CDR1 DFQATT and CDR2 SNEGSKA (reference sequence). CDR3 residues: CSARFGQALNEQLF. In nucleotides, the CDR3 is TGCAGTGCTAGGTTCGGACAGGCCCTTAATGAGCAGTTATTC.

This clonotype has ten or more counts. This chain connects TRBV11-2 to TRBJ1-1, with 7 bases fitting TRBD1. Germline V gene data show CDR1 as SGHAT and CDR2 as FQNNGV. V was clipped by 0 bases and J by 6 bases; unmatched bases: 7. This CDR3 comprises 15 residues. This chain's CDR3 is CASSLDGRTGAEAFF. CDR3 DNA: TGTGCCAGCAGCTTAGATGGTCGAACAGGGGCTGAAGCTTTCTTT.